The rows below give T cell receptor beta chains drawn from one sample of a study of a mutant IDH1 vaccine in newly diagnosed glioma. Here immunoSEQ multiplex PCR was the method, and the copy in TCRdb shows in-frame clones only, minus some. The data contain about 38,000 clones, about 73% of them singletons. This material consisted of PBMCs, taken from a glioma patient treated with radiotherapy, temozolomide or both. These receptors all stem from a man between 40 and 49 years old with glioma. Some clones in this sample may be carry-over from other donors' samples. The CDR3 runs from the conserved cysteine through the conserved F or W. D genes are given only for firm matches. Clone size is not always given. Where it is, it says once, few, many or a class for expanded clones.

CDR3aa,CDR3nt,len,v_gene,j_gene,abundance,d_gene
CASSARGGTEAFF,TGTGCCAGCAGCGCCCGGGGGGGGACTGAAGCTTTCTTT,13,TRBV5-4,TRBJ1-1,-,-
CAISEFRDLNTEAFF,TGTGCCATCAGTGAATTCAGGGACCTGAACACTGAAGCTTTCTTT,15,TRBV10-3,TRBJ1-1,-,-
CASTWTAPYEQYF,TGTGCCAGCACCTGGACAGCCCCCTACGAGCAGTACTTC,13,TRBV6-1,TRBJ2-7,-,-
CASSIADRGMETQYF,TGTGCCAGTAGTATCGCGGACAGGGGGATGGAGACCCAGTACTTC,15,TRBV19,TRBJ2-5,-,TRBD1
CASSDRGNTGELFF,TGTGCCAGCAGTGACCGAGGGAACACCGGGGAGCTGTTTTTT,14,TRBV2,TRBJ2-2,-,-
CASSDRVEGLSYEQYF,TGTGCCAGCAGTGACCGTGTGGAGGGGTTGTCCTACGAGCAGTACTTC,16,TRBV6-1,TRBJ2-7,-,-
CASSPGPLAGGNTGELFF,TGTGCCAGCAGCCCGGGACCGTTAGCGGGGGGGAACACCGGGGAGCTGTTTTTT,18,TRBV5-6,TRBJ2-2,-,TRBD2
CASRAVTDNEQFF,TGTGCCAGTCGAGCTGTGACAGACAATGAGCAGTTCTTC,13,TRBV5-6,TRBJ2-1,-,-
CASSQGAGNVYEQYF,TGCGCCAGCAGCCAAGGGGCAGGGAATGTTTACGAGCAGTACTTC,15,TRBV4-1,TRBJ2-7,-,-
CASSSRRDTGELFF,TGTGCCAGCAGCTCAAGGAGGGACACCGGGGAGCTGTTTTTT,14,TRBV7-8,TRBJ2-2,once,-